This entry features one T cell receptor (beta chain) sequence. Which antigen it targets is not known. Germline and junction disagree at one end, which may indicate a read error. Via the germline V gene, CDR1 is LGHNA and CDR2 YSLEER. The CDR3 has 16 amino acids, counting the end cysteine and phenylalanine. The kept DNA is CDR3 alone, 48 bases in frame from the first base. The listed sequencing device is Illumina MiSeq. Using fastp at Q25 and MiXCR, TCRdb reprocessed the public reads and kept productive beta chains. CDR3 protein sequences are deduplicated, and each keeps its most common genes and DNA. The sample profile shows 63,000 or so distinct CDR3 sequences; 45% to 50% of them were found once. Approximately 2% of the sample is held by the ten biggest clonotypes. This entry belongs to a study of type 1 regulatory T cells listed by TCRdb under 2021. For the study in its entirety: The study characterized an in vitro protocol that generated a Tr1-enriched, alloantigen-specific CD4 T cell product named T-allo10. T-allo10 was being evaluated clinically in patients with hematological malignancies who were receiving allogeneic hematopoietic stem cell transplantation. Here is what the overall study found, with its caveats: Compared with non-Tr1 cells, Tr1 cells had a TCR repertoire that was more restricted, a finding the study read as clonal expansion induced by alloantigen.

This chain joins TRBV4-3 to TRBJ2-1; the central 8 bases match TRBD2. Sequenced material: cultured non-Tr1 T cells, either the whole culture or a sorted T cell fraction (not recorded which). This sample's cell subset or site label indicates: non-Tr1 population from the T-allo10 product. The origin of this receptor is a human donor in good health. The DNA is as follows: TGCGCCAGCAGCCAGCGCTCGGGGGGGCCCTACGATGAGCAGTTCTTC. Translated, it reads CASSQRSGGPYDEQFF.